The next 2 T cell receptor beta chains were all read from a single sample in a study of CD8+CD57+ T cells in acquired aplastic anemia. Genomic DNA, serving as template, underwent TCR beta VDJ and CDR3 profiling. TCRdb ran MiXCR on the reads and lists one entry per CDR3 protein. The data hold around 170,000 distinct CDR3 sequences, with roughly half observed a single time. It was patients with CD8+CD57+ cell expansion by flow cytometry who were chosen for sequencing. The sample taken for sequencing was sorted CD4+, CD8+, or CD8+CD57+ T cells (not recorded which) from PBMCs. These receptors were collected from a human donor with aplastic anemia.

J is TRBJ2-7 and V is TRBV10-1; weak D call: TRBD2 (6 bases). V was cut by 6 bases and J by 6 bases, with 12 bases left in between. The CDR3 totals 12 residues. From germline, CDR1 is WNHNN and CDR2 SYGVQD (reference sequence). The CDR3 bases are TGCGCCAGCAGCAACTTAGCGGCCGAGCAGTACTTC. Its protein is CASSNLAAEQYF.

The genes are TRBV24-1 and TRBJ2-5; 10 bases align to TRBD1. The CDR3 runs to 16 residues. From germline, CDR1 is KGHDR and CDR2 SFDVKD. The ends lost 2 bases at V and 4 bases at J; junction bases unmatched: 6. In DNA, the CDR3 is TGTGCCACCAGTGATTGGGACAGGGGAGCGGGAGAGACCCAGTACTTC. Translation gives CATSDWDRGAGETQYF.